This T cell receptor (beta chain) is from a study of cytotoxic CD8 clonotypes in ibrutinib-treated CLL (dated by TCRdb to the early 2020s). In the study overall: The cohort had 11 relapsed/refractory and under 16 treatment-naive patients; approximately 17 were IGHV unmutated. The response samples were drawn at a median of around eleven months into treatment, with a range of roughly 6 to 36 months. Responses were partial in some 24 patients and complete in 2; after median 68 months follow-up, roughly 14 stayed in remission and about twelve progressed. Longitudinal samples were available for about 30% of the roughly 86 trial participants. Every remission and progressive disease sample was obtained while ibrutinib was still being received by the patients. Cryopreserved peripheral blood mononuclear cells were obtained prior to treatment, at the time of response, and at either disease progression or sustained remission. An average of about 250,000 productive templates and some 99,000 productive rearrangements was obtained per sample.

The sample's time point label, decoded: about twelve months on ibrutinib. For TCR beta library preparation, 1.5 to 2 micrograms of genomic DNA were isolated from cryopreserved PBMCs. Longitudinal blood samples from CLL patients receiving ibrutinib monotherapy were subjected to high-throughput TCR beta sequencing. The patients took part in an open-label, single-center phase 2 trial of ibrutinib monotherapy. Each clonotype received, on average, around 10x coverage in deep resolution sequencing performed on a MiSeq, where the target depth lay between 1 in 1 million and 1 in 200,000 T cells. The immunoSEQ hsTCRB Kit was used to generate TCR beta libraries. The source study handled its data this way. ImmunoSEQ Data Assistant and ImmunoSEQ Analyzer were used for data analysis, and V, D and J genes were assigned according to IMGT definitions. Clonality, which ranges from 0 to 1, was calculated as one minus the normalized Shannon entropy of productive rearrangement frequencies. Only overrepresented clonotypes making up at least 0.05% of each patient's repertoire were included in the public clonotype analysis. Repertoires from 10 to 15 age-matched healthy donors in immuneACCESS were used as clonality controls. TCRdb mirrors the immuneACCESS table, restricted to in-frame sequences. Some clones are absent from its copies; in checked studies, under half trace to an unresolved V gene, and the reason for the others is unknown. V and J calls and clone size follow that table, whereas D and trimming were derived from the DNA. This sample lists some 23,000 clones; approximately 71% were detected once. About half of the sample lies in the top ten.

The CDR3 goes from the cysteine to the phenylalanine over 15 residues. The kept DNA is CDR3 alone, 45 bases in frame from the first base. Trimming takes 5 bases off V and 4 bases off J; junction bases not matched to a gene: 8. Via the germline V gene (reference sequence), CDR1 is MNHEY and CDR2 SMNVEV. A note on this clone: The antigen this receptor binds is unknown. No base quality values were provided; no much bigger clone lies one nucleotide off.

Here is what the overall study found, with its caveats: An increase in clonality was observed at ibrutinib response, with clonality remaining stable during sustained remission and falling back toward baseline at progression. Sampling times were not matched between patients in sustained remission and patients whose disease was progressing, and lymph node repertoires were not examined. Public clonotypes were rare and either shrank or stayed stable during treatment, and the rise in clonality at ibrutinib response reflected expansion of private clonotypes. At baseline, clonality was higher than in age-matched healthy donors and showed a strong correlation with circulating CD8+ T-cell counts.

The receptor chain draws on TRBV27 and TRBJ2-7, with 10 middle bases fitting TRBD1. The sequencing here drew on PBMCs, taken after 12 months of ibrutinib treatment. The TCR sequence derives from a human donor with chronic lymphocytic leukemia. The CDR3 protein: CASSPRDRGLYEQYF. The bases are TGTGCCAGCAGTCCGCGGGACAGGGGTTTATACGAGCAGTACTTC.